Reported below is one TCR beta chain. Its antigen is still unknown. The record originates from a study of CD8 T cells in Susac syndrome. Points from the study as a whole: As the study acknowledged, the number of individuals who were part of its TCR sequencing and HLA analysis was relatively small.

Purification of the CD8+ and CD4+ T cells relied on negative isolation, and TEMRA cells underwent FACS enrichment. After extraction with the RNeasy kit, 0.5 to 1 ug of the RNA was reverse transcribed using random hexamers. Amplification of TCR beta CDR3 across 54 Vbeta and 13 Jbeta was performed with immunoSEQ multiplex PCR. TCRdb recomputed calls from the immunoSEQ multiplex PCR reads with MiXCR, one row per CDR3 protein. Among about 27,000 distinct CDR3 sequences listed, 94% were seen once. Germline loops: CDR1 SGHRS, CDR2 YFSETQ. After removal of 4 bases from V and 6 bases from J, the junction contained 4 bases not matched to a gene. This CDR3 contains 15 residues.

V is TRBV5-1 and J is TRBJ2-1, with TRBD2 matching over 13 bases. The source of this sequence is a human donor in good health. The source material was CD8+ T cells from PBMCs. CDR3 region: CASSPWTSGGNEQFF. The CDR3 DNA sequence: TGCGCCAGCAGCCCGTGGACTAGCGGGGGCAATGAGCAGTTCTTC.